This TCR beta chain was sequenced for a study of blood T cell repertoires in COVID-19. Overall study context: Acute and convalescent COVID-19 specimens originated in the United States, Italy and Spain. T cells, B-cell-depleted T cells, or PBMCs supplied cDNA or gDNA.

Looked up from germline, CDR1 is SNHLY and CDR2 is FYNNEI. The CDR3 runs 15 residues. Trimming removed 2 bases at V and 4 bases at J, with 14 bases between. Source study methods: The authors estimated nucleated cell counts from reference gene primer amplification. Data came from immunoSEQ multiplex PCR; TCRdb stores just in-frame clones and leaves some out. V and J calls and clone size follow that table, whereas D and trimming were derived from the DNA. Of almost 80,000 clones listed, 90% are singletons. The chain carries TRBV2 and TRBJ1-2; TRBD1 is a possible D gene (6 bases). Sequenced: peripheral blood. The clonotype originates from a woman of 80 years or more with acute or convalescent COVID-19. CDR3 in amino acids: CASSEWDNLVYGYTF. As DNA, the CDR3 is TGTGCCAGCAGTGAATGGGACAATTTAGTCTATGGCTACACCTTC.